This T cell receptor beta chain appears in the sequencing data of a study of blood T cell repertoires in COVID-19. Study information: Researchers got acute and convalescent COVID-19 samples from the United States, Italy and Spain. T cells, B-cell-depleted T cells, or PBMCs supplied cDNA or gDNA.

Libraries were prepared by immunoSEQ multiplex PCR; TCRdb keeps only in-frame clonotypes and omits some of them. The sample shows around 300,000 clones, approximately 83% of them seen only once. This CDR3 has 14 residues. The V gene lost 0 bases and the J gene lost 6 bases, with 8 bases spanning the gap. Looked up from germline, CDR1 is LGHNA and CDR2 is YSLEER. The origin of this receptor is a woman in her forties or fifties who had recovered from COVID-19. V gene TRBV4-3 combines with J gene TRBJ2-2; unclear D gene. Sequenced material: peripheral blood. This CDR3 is CASSQETVAGELFF. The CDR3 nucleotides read TGCGCCAGCAGCCAAGAAACCGTAGCCGGGGAGCTGTTTTTT.